This TCR beta chain was recorded in a study of control samples from healthy donors and cancer patients. Some clones are missing from TCRdb's copy, which holds only in-frame ones; the method was immunoSEQ multiplex PCR. The sample consists of some 71,000 clones, approximately 87% of them appearing once. The CDR3 runs 14 residues. Germline assignment: CDR1 SGDLS and CDR2 YYNGEE. J lost 7 bases, V lost 4 bases, and 9 bases had no gene match. Material: PBMCs. The source is a woman aged 45-65 years with head and neck cancer. The chain links TRBV9 to TRBJ1-2; 8 positions agree with TRBD1. The CDR3 spells CASSPPGQAGGYTF. The CDR3 DNA sequence: TGTGCCAGCAGCCCCCCGGGACAGGCAGGTGGCTACACCTTC.